The 9 T cell receptor beta chains listed next were all sequenced from one sample in a study of metastatic and nonmetastatic thyroid tumors. No treatment of any kind had been given to any patient before thyroid surgery. TCRdb re-called the PCR reads with MiXCR. Of about 40,000 clones in the sample, roughly 16% were seen once. Source material: blood. These TCRs come from a female donor with papillary thyroid cancer or a benign thyroid nodule (not recorded which). Some clones in this sample may be carry-over from other donors' samples.

By its share, this clone is medium-sized. This chain links TRBV6-1 with TRBJ1-6, with 7 bases matching TRBD1. The V gene end was trimmed by 6 bases and the J gene end by 8 bases; junction bases not matched to a gene: 10. Germline values: CDR1 MNHNS, CDR2 SASEGT. The CDR3 runs to 15 residues. The CDR3 reads CASSQDREGYSPLHF. CDR3 nucleotides: TGTGCCAGCAGCCAAGACAGGGAGGGATATTCACCCCTCCACTTT.

This clone came up a few times. V and J are TRBV19 and TRBJ1-2; D is unclear. Trimming pared 5 bases from V and 6 bases from J, leaving 16 bases between. This CDR3 is built from 14 residues. Germline values: CDR1 LNHDA, CDR2 SQIVND (reference sequence). CDR3 residues: CASSSWSGEDGYTF. DNA of the CDR3: TGTGCCAGTAGTTCCTGGTCGGGAGAGGATGGCTACACCTTC.

The rearrangement links TRBV5-4 to TRBJ1-2; no reliable D call. The V end was cut by 2 bases, the J end by 8 bases, with 13 bases between. Germline CDR1 is SGHNT and CDR2 is YYREEE (reference sequence). This CDR3 has 13 amino acids. DNA of the CDR3: TGTGCCAGCAGCTTAGACACCCTCCGCGGCTACACCTTC. Amino acids: CASSLDTLRGYTF.

This clone was picked up a small number of times. CDR3 loop: CASSLVGVNQPQHF. As DNA, the CDR3 is TGTGCCAGCAGTTTGGTGGGAGTCAATCAGCCCCAGCATTTT. This chain joins TRBV12-3 or TRBV12-4 and TRBJ1-5, with D hard to call. The CDR3 runs to 14 residues. Trimming pared 3 bases from V and 3 bases from J, leaving 9 bases between.

This clone was seen at least ten times. The genes are TRBV11-3 and TRBJ2-2; D not certain. CDR1 is SGHNT, CDR2 YENEEA, per germline. The CDR3 contains 13 residues. The V gene lost 1 base and the J gene lost 5 bases, with 5 bases spanning the gap. Written as DNA, the CDR3 is TGTGCCAGCAGCTTAGGCGAGACCGGGGAGCTGTTTTTT. Its protein is CASSLGETGELFF. The complete variable domain, with remaining parts taken from reference TRBV11-3 and TRBJ2-2, reads EAGVVQSPRYKIIEKKQPVAFWCNPISGHNTLYWYLQNLGQGPELLIRYENEEAVDDSQLPKDRFSAERLKGVDSTLKIQPAELGDSAVYLCASSLGETGELFFGEGSRLTVL.

This clone was found many times. Here the CDR3 DNA reads TGTGCCAGCAACCCTGGGGACCCCAGCTCCTACGAGCAGTACTTC. Its protein is CASNPGDPSSYEQYF. The chain is built from TRBV6-1 and TRBJ2-7; either TRBD1 or TRBD2 may supply D (5 bases each). Trimming pared 7 bases from V and 0 bases from J, leaving 16 bases between. The CDR3 extends over 15 amino acids. Germline V CDR1 and CDR2: MNHNS, SASEGT.

This clone was recorded at least ten times. The V and J genes are TRBV3-1 and TRBJ1-1; TRBD1 is a possible D gene (6 bases). Germline loops: CDR1 LGHDT, CDR2 YNNKEL (reference sequence). This CDR3 spans 12 amino acids. Trimming removed 3 bases from V and 10 bases from J, with 12 bases in between. CDR3 loop: CASSHQQGLAFF. The CDR3 DNA reads as TGTGCCAGCAGCCATCAACAGGGTCTAGCTTTCTTT.

At least ten counts were recorded for this clone. J is TRBJ1-2 and V is TRBV5-6; perhaps TRBD1 as D (6 bases). Trimming shortened V by 2 bases and J by 3 bases, and 11 bases separated the two germline ends. Germline CDR1 SGHDT, CDR2 YYEEEE. There are 14 residues in the CDR3. The CDR3 sequence is CASSFLGGDYGYTF. Written as DNA, the CDR3 is TGTGCCAGCAGCTTTCTTGGGGGCGACTATGGCTACACCTTC.

This clone was recorded at least ten times. Other DNA sequences in this specimen translate into the identical CDR3. V and J are TRBV5-1 and TRBJ2-1; TRBD2 might be the D (6 bases). This CDR3 spans 16 amino acids. CDR1 and CDR2 (germline): SGHRS, YFSETQ. V lost 2 bases, J lost 6 bases, and 18 bases lay in between. The CDR3: CASSFGTGGIGNEQFF. The CDR3 region has the DNA TGCGCCAGCAGCTTCGGGACCGGCGGGATCGGCAATGAGCAGTTCTTC.